These 23 T cell receptor beta chains were all obtained from the same sample, sequenced in a study of blood T cell repertoires in COVID-19. The repertoire was sequenced with immunoSEQ multiplex PCR; TCRdb's copy has only in-frame clones and lacks some. The sample has about 280,000 clones, around 80% seen once; the top ten hold 5%. The sample was PBMCs or T cells enriched from blood (not recorded which). These receptors all stem from a man in his forties or fifties who had been exposed to COVID-19.

This clone was found a few times. V gene TRBV9 combines with J gene TRBJ2-3; D gene ambiguous. V shed 2 bases and J shed 2 bases, with 6 bases lying between them. The CDR3 sequence is 13 residues long. Germline V lookup: CDR1 SGDLS, CDR2 YYNGEE. The CDR3 DNA is TGTGCCAGCAGCGTTGTTCTCACAGATACGCAGTATTTT. Translation: CASSVVLTDTQYF.

The chain has TRBV19 and TRBJ1-1, with TRBD1 matching 8 bases. The CDR3 is 13 amino acids. V gave up 3 bases and J gave up 11 bases; unmatched junction bases: 8. Germline V lookup: CDR1 LNHDA, CDR2 SQIVND (reference sequence). CDR3 loop: CASSISRGLSAFF. In DNA form, the CDR3 reads TGTGCCAGTAGTATTTCCAGGGGGCTTTCTGCTTTCTTT.

This clone was seen a handful of times. The V call is TRBV6-5, the J call TRBJ1-1; perhaps TRBD1 as D (6 bases). Germline assignment: CDR1 MNHEY and CDR2 SVGAGI. The CDR3 has 14 residues. Trimming shortened V by 6 bases and J by 3 bases, and 14 bases separated the two germline ends. The CDR3 DNA reads TGTGCCAGCAGACCCGGACAGAGCTACACTGAAGCTTTCTTT. Its protein is CASRPGQSYTEAFF.

V is TRBV30 and J is TRBJ2-3; D is ambiguous. The CDR3 is 12 residues long. The V gene lost 7 bases and the J gene lost 5 bases, with 13 bases spanning the gap. Germline CDR1 and CDR2: GTSNPN and SVGIG (reference sequence). The CDR3 DNA reads as TGTGCCTCCAACCCCTCCGGAGATACGCAGTATTTT. It encodes CASNPSGDTQYF. Variable domain in full (rest from reference TRBV30 and TRBJ2-3): SQTIHQWPATLVQPVGSPLSLECTVEGTSNPNLYWYRQAAGRGLQLLFYSVGIGQISSEVPQNLSASRPQDRQFILSSKKLLLSDSGFYLCASNPSGDTQYFGPGTRLTVL.

This clone was recorded at least ten times. CDR3 sequence: CASKTGVLNQPQHF. Written as DNA, the CDR3 is TGTGCCAGTAAAACTGGTGTCCTCAATCAGCCCCAGCATTTT. The chain has TRBV19 and TRBJ1-5; D gene unclear. V lost 7 bases, J lost 3 bases, and 13 bases lay in between. The CDR3 is made up of 14 amino acids. Germline loops: CDR1 LNHDA, CDR2 SQIVND (reference sequence).

The CDR3: CASSTRQGSYNEQFF. CDR3 DNA: TGTGCCAGCAGTACTAGACAGGGGTCCTACAATGAGCAGTTCTTC. This rearrangement joins TRBV27 to TRBJ2-1, with 8 positions matching TRBD1. This CDR3 region has 15 residues. Germline values: CDR1 MNHEY, CDR2 SMNVEV (reference sequence). V was pared by 5 bases and J by 1 base, with 4 bases of the junction left unmatched.

The chain joins TRBV27 to TRBJ2-1; 7 bases fit TRBD2. The CDR3 has 13 residues. The junction had 11 bases not matched to a gene; V was cut back by 9 bases and J by 9 bases. Germline lookup yields CDR1 MNHEY and CDR2 SMNVEV (reference sequence). DNA for the CDR3: TGTGCCAGTTGGCTGGGGGGGAGTGCTGAGCAGTTCTTC. Protein: CASWLGGSAEQFF.

Here the CDR3 DNA reads TGTGCCAGTAGTATTCAGACTAGCGGGAGGGCCTGGGTAGATGAGCAGTTCTTC. Its translation is CASSIQTSGRAWVDEQFF. The chain links TRBV19 to TRBJ2-1; 14 nucleotides align to TRBD2. CDR1 and CDR2 from the germline V gene are LNHDA and SQIVND (reference sequence). After removal of 3 bases from V and 8 bases from J, the junction contained 12 bases not matched to a gene. The CDR3 length is 18 residues.

V is TRBV6-5 and J is TRBJ2-3, with D tentatively TRBD2 (6 bases). Germline V lookup: CDR1 MNHEY, CDR2 SVGAGI. This CDR3 is built from 13 residues. V lost 6 bases, J lost 2 bases, and 9 bases lay in between. CDR3 DNA sequence: TGTGCCAGCAGGCGGGACGACACAGATACGCAGTATTTT. Translation gives CASRRDDTDTQYF.

DNA of the CDR3: TGTGCCAGCAGCTACCTAAGGGGGACAACTAATGAAAAACTGTTTTTT. Amino acids: CASSYLRGTTNEKLFF. The rearrangement uses TRBV7-8 and TRBJ1-4, with a possible D match to TRBD1 (6 bases). Germline V gene data show CDR1 as SGHVS and CDR2 as FQNEAQ. Trimming cost V 4 bases and J 0 bases, with 12 bases left between them. The CDR3 contains 16 residues.

The gene calls are TRBV25-1 and TRBJ1-3, with D possibly being TRBD1 (5 bases). Germline V CDR1 and CDR2: MGHDK, SYGVNS. The germline V and J ends were trimmed by 2 bases and 4 bases, with 9 bases remaining between them. The CDR3 consists of 14 residues. CDR3 residues: CASSEGRGGNTIYF. Here the CDR3 DNA reads TGTGCCAGCAGTGAAGGTCGGGGGGGAAACACCATATATTTT.

This clone was seen more than once but under ten times. The junction does not match germline at one end; this may be a read error. The J gene is TRBJ2-7, the V gene TRBV5-1; D is possibly TRBD1 (7 bases). This CDR3 has 14 amino acids. The germline gives CDR1 SGHRS, CDR2 YFSETQ. CDR3: CATSRGQGGGEQYF. The CDR3 coding sequence is TGCGCCACCAGCCGGGGGCAGGGGGGAGGCGAGCAGTACTTC.

In this sample, this clone turned up a few times. The chain employs TRBV27 and TRBJ1-5, with D maybe TRBD1 (6 bases). V shed 0 bases and J shed 9 bases, with 6 bases lying between them. Germline-derived CDR1 and CDR2 are MNHEY and SMNVEV (reference sequence). This CDR3 region has 12 residues. CDR3 protein: CASSLSGGPQHF. DNA for the CDR3: TGTGCCAGCAGTTTATCAGGGGGGCCCCAGCATTTT.

The chain has TRBV18 and TRBJ2-5, with 7 bases identical to TRBD1. The J segment lost 2 bases and the V segment lost 6 bases, leaving 12 bases of the junction unmatched. The CDR3 contains 16 residues. Germline CDR1 is KGHSH and CDR2 is LQKENI. This CDR3 reads CASSRKTGPRQETQYF. The CDR3 DNA sequence: TGTGCCAGCTCGCGAAAGACAGGGCCTCGTCAAGAGACCCAGTACTTC.

The chain uses TRBV18 and TRBJ1-1; 9 bases are shared with TRBD1. The CDR3 sequence is 14 residues long. V dropped 9 bases and J dropped 1; count of bases not matched to a gene: 6. The V gene's germline CDR1 is KGHSH and CDR2 LQKENI. The CDR3 protein is CASQGTGKNTEAFF. CDR3 coding DNA: TGTGCCAGTCAGGGGACAGGGAAGAACACTGAAGCTTTCTTT. Using reference TRBV18 and TRBJ1-1 for the parts outside the CDR3, the full variable domain is NAGVMQNPRHLVRRRGQEARLRCSPMKGHSHVYWYRQLPEEGLKFMVYLQKENIIDESGMPKERFSAEFPKEGPSILRIQQVVRGDSAAYFCASQGTGKNTEAFFGQGTRLTVV.

This clone has just a few counts. CDR3 region: CASSYSAFNEQFF. The CDR3 DNA follows: TGTGCCAGCAGTTACTCGGCTTTCAATGAGCAGTTCTTC. The chain uses TRBV6-5 and TRBJ2-1, with no clear D. The CDR3 is made up of 13 amino acids. Germline values: CDR1 MNHEY, CDR2 SVGAGI. V was clipped by 0 bases and J by 6 bases, with 6 bases between them.

J is TRBJ1-1 and V is TRBV11-2; D might be TRBD1 (5 bases). The CDR3 is 13 amino acids. Germline values: CDR1 SGHAT, CDR2 FQNNGV. V shed 2 bases and J shed 6 bases, with 10 bases lying between them. In nucleotides, the CDR3 is TGTGCCAGCAGCTTACTGGGGGGGGCTGAAGCTTTCTTT. Translated: CASSLLGGAEAFF.

This clone was counted a few times. The chain joins TRBV23-1 to TRBJ2-7; D gene ambiguous. TRBV23-1 is an ORF, with its function uncertain. The V gene lost 6 bases and the J gene lost 6 bases, with 21 bases spanning the gap. This CDR3 region has 15 residues. The CDR3 region is CASRETTSFSSEQYF. In DNA form, the CDR3 reads TGCGCCAGCAGGGAAACTACCTCTTTTTCTTCCGAGCAGTACTTC.

The V call is TRBV11-3, the J call TRBJ1-2; maybe TRBD1 (6 bases). The V gene's germline CDR1 is SGHNT and CDR2 YENEEA. The CDR3 has 16 amino acids. V shed 3 bases and J shed 5 bases, with 19 bases lying between them. DNA of the CDR3: TGTGCCAGCAGCTTGGATGTTCTGACAGGCCATTATGGCTACACCTTC. Translation gives CASSLDVLTGHYGYTF.

The genes are TRBV19 and TRBJ2-5; D possibly corresponds to TRBD1 (6 bases). CDR3 length: 13 residues. With 6 bases removed from V and 5 bases from J, the gap between germline ends came to 13 bases. Germline-derived CDR1 and CDR2 are LNHDA and SQIVND (reference sequence). In DNA form, the CDR3 reads TGTGCCAGTAGGTCACAGGGCCGGGAGACCCAGTACTTC. Its protein product is CASRSQGRETQYF.

The chain combines TRBV5-4 with TRBJ2-7; 10 bases are shared with TRBD2. J gave up 3 bases and V 0 bases, and 3 bases lay outside the gene matches. The CDR3 consists of 15 residues. Germline CDR1 is SGHNT and CDR2 is YYREEE (reference sequence). The CDR3 region is CASSLESGRDYEQYF. CDR3 nucleotide sequence: TGTGCCAGCAGCTTGGAGAGCGGGAGGGACTACGAGCAGTACTTC. Together with reference TRBV5-4 and TRBJ2-7, the CDR3 gives the full variable domain: ETGVTQSPTHLIKTRGQQVTLRCSSQSGHNTVSWYQQALGQGPQFIFQYYREEENGRGNFPPRFSGLQFPNYSSELNVNALELDDSALYLCASSLESGRDYEQYFGPGTRLTVT.

J is TRBJ2-3 and V is TRBV10-3, with D unresolved. V lost 1 base and J 5 bases, leaving 4 bases between the germline ends. CDR1 is ENHRY and CDR2 is SYGVKD in the germline V gene. There are 12 residues in the CDR3. The CDR3 sequence: CAISEYGDTQYF. In nucleotides, the CDR3 is TGTGCCATCAGTGAGTACGGAGATACGCAGTATTTT.

The CDR3 reads CAISDREGETQYF. The CDR3 coding sequence is TGTGCCATCAGTGACAGGGAGGGGGAGACCCAGTACTTC. The chain carries TRBV10-3 and TRBJ2-5; 7 bases agree with TRBD2. The CDR3 contains 13 residues. After removal of 3 bases from V and 5 bases from J, the junction contained 3 bases not matched to a gene. Germline V CDR1 and CDR2: ENHRY, SYGVKD.